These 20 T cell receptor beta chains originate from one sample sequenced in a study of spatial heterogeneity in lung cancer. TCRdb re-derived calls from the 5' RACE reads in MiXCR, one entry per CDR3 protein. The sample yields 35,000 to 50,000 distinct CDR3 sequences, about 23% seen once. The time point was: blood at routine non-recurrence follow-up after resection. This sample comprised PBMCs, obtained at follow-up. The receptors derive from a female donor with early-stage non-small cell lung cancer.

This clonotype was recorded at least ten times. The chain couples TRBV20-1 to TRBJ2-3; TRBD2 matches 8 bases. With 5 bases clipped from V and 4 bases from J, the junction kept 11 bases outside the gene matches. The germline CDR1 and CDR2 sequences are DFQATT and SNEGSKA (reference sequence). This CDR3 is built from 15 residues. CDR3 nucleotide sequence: TGCAGTGCTTTACGAGCGGGGGCAACCGCAGATACGCAGTATTTT. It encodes CSALRAGATADTQYF.

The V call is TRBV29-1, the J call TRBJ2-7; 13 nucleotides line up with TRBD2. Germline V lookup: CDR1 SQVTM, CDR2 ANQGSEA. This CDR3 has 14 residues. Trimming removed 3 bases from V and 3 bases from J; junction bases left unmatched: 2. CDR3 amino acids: CSVDTSGGVYEQYF. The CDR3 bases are TGCAGCGTTGATACTAGCGGGGGGGTCTACGAGCAGTACTTC.

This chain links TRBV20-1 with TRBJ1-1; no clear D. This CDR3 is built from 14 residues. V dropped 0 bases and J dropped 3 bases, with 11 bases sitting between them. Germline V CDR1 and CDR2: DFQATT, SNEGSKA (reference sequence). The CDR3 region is CSARDPTPHTEAFF. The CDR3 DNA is TGCAGTGCTAGAGATCCTACCCCGCACACTGAAGCTTTCTTT.

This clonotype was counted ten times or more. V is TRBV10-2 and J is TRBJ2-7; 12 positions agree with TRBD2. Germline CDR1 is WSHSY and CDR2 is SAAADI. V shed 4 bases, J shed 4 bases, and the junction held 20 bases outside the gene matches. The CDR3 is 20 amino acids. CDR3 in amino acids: CASSVHRGRTGLAGNYEQYV. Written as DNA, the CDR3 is TGCGCCAGCAGTGTACACAGGGGACGAACCGGACTAGCGGGGAATTACGAGCAGTACGTC.

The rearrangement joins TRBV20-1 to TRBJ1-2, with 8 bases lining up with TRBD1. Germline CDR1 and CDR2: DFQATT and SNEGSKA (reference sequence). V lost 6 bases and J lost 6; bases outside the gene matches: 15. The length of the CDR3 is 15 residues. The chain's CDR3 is CSALRRSTGEDGYTF. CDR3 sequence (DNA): TGCAGTGCCCTCCGCAGATCGACAGGGGAGGATGGCTACACCTTC.

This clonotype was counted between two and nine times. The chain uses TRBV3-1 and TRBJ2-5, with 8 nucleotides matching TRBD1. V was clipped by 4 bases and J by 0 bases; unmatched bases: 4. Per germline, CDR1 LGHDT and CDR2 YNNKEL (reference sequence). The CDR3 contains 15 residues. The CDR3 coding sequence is TGTGCCAGCAGCCCCCGGGACAGGTACCAAGAGACCCAGTACTTC. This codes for CASSPRDRYQETQYF.

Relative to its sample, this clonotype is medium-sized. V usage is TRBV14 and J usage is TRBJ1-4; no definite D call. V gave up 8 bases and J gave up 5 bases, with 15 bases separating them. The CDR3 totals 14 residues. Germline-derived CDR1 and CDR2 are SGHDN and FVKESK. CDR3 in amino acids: CASPTLETNEKLFF. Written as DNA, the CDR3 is TGTGCCAGCCCTACGTTAGAGACGAATGAAAAACTGTTTTTT.

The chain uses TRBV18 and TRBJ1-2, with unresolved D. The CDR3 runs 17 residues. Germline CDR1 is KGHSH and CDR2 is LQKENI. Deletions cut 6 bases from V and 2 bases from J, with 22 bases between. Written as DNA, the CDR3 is TGTGCCAGCTCCGGACCACCCACACCCGGGAGGAACTATGGCTACACCTTC. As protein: CASSGPPTPGRNYGYTF. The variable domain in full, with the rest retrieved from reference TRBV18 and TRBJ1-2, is NAGVMQNPRHLVRRRGQEARLRCSPMKGHSHVYWYRQLPEEGLKFMVYLQKENIIDESGMPKERFSAEFPKEGPSILRIQQVVRGDSAAYFCASSGPPTPGRNYGYTFGSGTRLTVV.

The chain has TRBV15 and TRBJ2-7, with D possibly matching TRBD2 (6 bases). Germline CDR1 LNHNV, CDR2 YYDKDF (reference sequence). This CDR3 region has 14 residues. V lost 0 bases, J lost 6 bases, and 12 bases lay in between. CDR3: CATSRDRFGGEQYF. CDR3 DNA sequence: TGTGCCACCAGCAGAGATAGGTTCGGGGGCGAGCAGTACTTC.

The CDR3 nucleotides are TGTGCCAGCAGCTTCCGACAAACCTACGAGCAGTACGTC. It is translated as CASSFRQTYEQYV. J is TRBJ2-7 and V is TRBV5-6, with D unclear. CDR1 and CDR2 (germline): SGHDT, YYEEEE. This CDR3 comprises 13 residues. Between the trimmed V and J ends, which lost 2 bases and 2 bases, there was a span of 8 bases.

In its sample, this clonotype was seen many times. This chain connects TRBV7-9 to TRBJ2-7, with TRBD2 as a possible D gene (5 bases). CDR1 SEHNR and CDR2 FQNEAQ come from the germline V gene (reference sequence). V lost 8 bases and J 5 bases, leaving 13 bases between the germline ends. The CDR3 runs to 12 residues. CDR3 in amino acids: CASEEGVHEQYF. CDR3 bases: TGTGCCAGCGAAGAGGGAGTGCACGAGCAGTACTTC.

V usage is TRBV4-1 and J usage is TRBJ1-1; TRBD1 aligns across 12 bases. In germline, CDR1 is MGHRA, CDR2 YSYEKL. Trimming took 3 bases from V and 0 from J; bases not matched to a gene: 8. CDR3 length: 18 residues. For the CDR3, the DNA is TGCGCCAGCAGCCACCCCCCGGGACAGGGGGCCCTGAACACTGAAGCTTTCTTT. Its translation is CASSHPPGQGALNTEAFF.

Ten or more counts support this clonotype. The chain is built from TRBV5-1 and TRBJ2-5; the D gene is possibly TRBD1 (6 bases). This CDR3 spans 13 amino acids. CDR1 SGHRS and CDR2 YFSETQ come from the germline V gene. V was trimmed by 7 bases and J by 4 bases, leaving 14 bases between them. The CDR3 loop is CASGTGQGETQYF. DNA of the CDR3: TGCGCCAGCGGTACAGGGCAGGGAGAGACCCAGTACTTC.

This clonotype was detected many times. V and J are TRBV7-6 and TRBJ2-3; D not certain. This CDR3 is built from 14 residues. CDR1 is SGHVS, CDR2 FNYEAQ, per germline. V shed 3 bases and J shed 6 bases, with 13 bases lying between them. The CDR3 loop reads CASSLNTPRDTQYF. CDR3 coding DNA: TGTGCCAGCAGCTTGAATACCCCTAGGGATACGCAGTATTTT.

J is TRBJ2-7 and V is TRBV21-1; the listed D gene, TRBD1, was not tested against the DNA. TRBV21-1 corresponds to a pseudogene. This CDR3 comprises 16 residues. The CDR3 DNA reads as TGTGCCAGCAGCAAAGCGGGAGGGACAGGGGGGCACGAGCAGTACGTC. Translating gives CASSKAGGTGGHEQYV.

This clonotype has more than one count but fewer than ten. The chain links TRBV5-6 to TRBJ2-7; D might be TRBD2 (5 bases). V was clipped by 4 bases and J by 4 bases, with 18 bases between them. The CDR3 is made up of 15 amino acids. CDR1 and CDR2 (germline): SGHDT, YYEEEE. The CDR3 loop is CASSLLVGLEYEQYF. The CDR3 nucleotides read TGTGCCAGCAGCCTGTTGGTTGGACTCGAGTACGAGCAGTACTTC.

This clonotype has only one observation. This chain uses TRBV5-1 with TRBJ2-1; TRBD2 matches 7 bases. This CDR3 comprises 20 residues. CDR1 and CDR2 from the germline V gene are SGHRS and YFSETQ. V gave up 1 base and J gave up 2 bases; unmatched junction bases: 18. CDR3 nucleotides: TGCGCCAGCAGCTTGACCGGGTTTCAACTCGCGGGAGTCACCTACAATGAGCAGTTCTTC. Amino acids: CASSLTGFQLAGVTYNEQFF.

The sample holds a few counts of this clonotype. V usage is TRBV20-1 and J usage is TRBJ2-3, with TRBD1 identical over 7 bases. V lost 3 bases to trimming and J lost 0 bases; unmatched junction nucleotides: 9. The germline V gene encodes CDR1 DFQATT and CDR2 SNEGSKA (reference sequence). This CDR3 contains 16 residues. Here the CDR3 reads CSASPSQGLSTDTQYF. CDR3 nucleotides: TGCAGTGCTAGCCCCTCACAGGGGTTGAGCACAGATACGCAGTATTTT.

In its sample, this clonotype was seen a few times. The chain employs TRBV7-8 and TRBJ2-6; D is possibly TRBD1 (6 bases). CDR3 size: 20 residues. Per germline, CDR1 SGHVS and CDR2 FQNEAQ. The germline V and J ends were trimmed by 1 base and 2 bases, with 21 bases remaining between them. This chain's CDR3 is CASSLGAWDIWVPGANVLTF. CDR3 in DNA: TGTGCCAGCAGCTTAGGGGCTTGGGACATCTGGGTGCCTGGGGCCAACGTCCTGACTTTC.

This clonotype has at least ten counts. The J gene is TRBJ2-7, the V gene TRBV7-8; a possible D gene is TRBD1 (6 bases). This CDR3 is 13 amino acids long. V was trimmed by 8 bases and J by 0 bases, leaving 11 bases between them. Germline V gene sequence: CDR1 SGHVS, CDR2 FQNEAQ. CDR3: CASLPGDSYEQYF. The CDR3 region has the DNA TGTGCCAGCCTCCCAGGGGACTCCTACGAGCAGTACTTC.